The entry below describes one T cell receptor beta chain. Its target is unknown. This record comes from a study of T cell responses to AZD1222 COVID-19 vaccine. Study-wide results and caveats: CD4 TCRs associated with vaccination spanned spike, dominating at 160-218 and 743-854. Recipients of two AZD1222 doses showed rising Spike-specific TCR breadth and depth. The donors showed a predominance of white British ancestry and of females, with possible underestimation of clonal diversity.

The protocol was immunoSEQ multiplex PCR, while the TCRdb copy is restricted to in-frame clones and leaves out a portion. The sample holds about 93,000 clones; roughly 86% are singletons and the top ten take over 2.5%. The CDR3 consists of 15 residues. CDR1 is SGDLS, CDR2 YYNGEE, per germline. V lost 0 bases to trimming and J lost 5 bases, with 9 bases between them. The source of this sequence is an adult in good health. The sequenced sample was peripheral blood, obtained on day 0 of MenACWY control vaccination. The chain employs TRBV9 and TRBJ1-6; a possible D gene is TRBD1 (5 bases). CDR3 protein: CASSVGQGNNSPLHF. CDR3 nucleotides: TGTGCCAGCAGCGTAGGGCAGGGAAATAATTCACCCCTCCACTTT.